Given below is one T cell receptor (beta chain) in context. CDR1 and CDR2 (germline): KGHSH, LQKENI. This CDR3 contains 14 residues. V lost 1 base, J lost 6 bases, and 10 bases lay in between. Only in-frame clones appear in the TCRdb table, and some are missing; sequencing was by immunoSEQ multiplex PCR. The table shows approximately 110,000 clones, with approximately 90% occurring only once. This entry belongs to a study of control samples from healthy donors and cancer patients. The clonotype was recovered from a woman in her fifties or sixties in good health. The V gene is TRBV18, the J gene TRBJ1-5; D is unclear. Sequencing was performed on blood. The CDR3 DNA sequence: TGTGCCAGCTCACCACAGGGAAGGGTTCAGCCCCAGCATTTT. Amino acid sequence: CASSPQGRVQPQHF.